This TCR beta chain was recovered during a study of T cells in Graves' hyperthyroidism and ophthalmopathy. Whole-study results and caveats: The authors' 13 V-J model separated ophthalmopathy from stable hyperthyroidism.

This clonotype was seen a handful of times. What it recognizes is unknown. The patients, who ranged from 18 to 65 in age, presented with newly diagnosed hyperthyroidism lasting under 2 months. The CDR3 is made up of 18 amino acids. Germline trimming cut 4 bases from V and 0 bases from J; bases unmatched to any gene: 9. The V gene's germline CDR1 is LGHDT and CDR2 YNNKEL (reference sequence). Amplification yielded TCR beta CDR3 regions, with RNA transcripts as the source. The TCR CDR3 first-round RT-PCR relied on the HTBI primer set. TCRdb called the multiplex PCR reads again in MiXCR, with one record for every CDR3 protein. In the table there are hundreds of thousands of distinct CDR3 sequences, 18% of which are singletons.

The sequencing input was blood. The clonotype originates from a woman aged 50 to 60 with Graves' hyperthyroidism that later progressed to Graves' ophthalmopathy. This chain connects TRBV3-1 to TRBJ2-6, with 7 bases aligning to TRBD1. Here the CDR3 reads CASSPGIAGGSGANVLTF. For the CDR3, the DNA is TGTGCCAGCAGCCCCGGAATTGCAGGGGGCTCTGGGGCCAACGTCCTGACTTTC.